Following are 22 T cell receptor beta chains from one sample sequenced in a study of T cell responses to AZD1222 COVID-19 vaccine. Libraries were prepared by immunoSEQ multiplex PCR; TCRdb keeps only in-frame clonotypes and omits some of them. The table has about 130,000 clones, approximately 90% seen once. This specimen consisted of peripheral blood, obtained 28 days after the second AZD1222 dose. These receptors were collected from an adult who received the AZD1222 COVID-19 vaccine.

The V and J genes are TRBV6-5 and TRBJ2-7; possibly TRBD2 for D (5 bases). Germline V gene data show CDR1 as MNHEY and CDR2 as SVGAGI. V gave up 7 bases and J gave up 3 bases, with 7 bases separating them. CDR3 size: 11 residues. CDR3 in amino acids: CASTGDYEQYF. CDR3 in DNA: TGTGCCAGCACCGGGGACTACGAGCAGTACTTC.

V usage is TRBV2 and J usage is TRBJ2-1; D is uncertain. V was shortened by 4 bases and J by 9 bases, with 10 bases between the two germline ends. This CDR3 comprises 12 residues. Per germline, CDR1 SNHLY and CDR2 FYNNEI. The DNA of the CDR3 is TGTGCCAGCAGTGTCAGACTTGCTGAGCAGTTCTTC. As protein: CASSVRLAEQFF.

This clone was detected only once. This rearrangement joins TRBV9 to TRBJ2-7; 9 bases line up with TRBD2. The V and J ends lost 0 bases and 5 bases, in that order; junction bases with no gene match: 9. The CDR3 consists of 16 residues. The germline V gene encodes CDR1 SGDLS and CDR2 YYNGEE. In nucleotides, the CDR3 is TGTGCCAGCAGCGTAGTGAGTAGCGGGGGTCGGGACGAGCAGTACTTC. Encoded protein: CASSVVSSGGRDEQYF.

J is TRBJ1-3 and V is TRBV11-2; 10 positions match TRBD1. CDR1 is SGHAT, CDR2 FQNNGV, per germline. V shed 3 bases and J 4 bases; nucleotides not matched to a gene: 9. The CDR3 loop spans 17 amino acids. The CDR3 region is CASSLERDRGSGNTIYF. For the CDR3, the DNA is TGTGCCAGCAGCTTGGAAAGGGACAGGGGATCCGGAAACACCATATATTTT.

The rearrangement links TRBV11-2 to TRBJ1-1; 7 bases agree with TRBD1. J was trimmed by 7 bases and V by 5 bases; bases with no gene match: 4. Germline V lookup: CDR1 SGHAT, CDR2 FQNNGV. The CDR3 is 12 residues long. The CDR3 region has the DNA TGTGCCAGCAGCACACAGGGGAATGAAGCTTTCTTT. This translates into CASSTQGNEAFF. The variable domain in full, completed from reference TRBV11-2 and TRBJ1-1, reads EAGVAQSPRYKIIEKRQSVAFWCNPISGHATLYWYQQILGQGPKLLIQFQNNGVVDDSQLPKDRFSAERLKGVDSTLKIQPAKLEDSAVYLCASSTQGNEAFFGQGTRLTVV.

CDR3 residues: CASSVDSRSYNEQFF. In nucleotides, the CDR3 is TGTGCCAGCAGCGTAGACAGCCGCTCCTACAATGAGCAGTTCTTC. The chain combines TRBV9 with TRBJ2-1; no firm D call. The CDR3 spans 15 residues. Germline CDR1 is SGDLS and CDR2 is YYNGEE. Between the trimmed V and J ends, which lost 0 bases and 0 bases, there was a span of 7 bases.

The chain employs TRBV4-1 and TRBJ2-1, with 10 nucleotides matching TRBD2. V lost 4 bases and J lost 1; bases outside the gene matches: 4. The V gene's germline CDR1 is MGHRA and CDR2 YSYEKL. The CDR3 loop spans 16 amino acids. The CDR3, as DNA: TGCGCCAGCAGCCTTACTAGCGGGAATTCCTACAATGAGCAGTTCTTC. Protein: CASSLTSGNSYNEQFF.

CDR3 nucleotides: TGTGCCAGTAGTCCCACCCAGGGGTTAGGCGAGCAGTTCTTC. Its translation is CASSPTQGLGEQFF. V and J are TRBV19 and TRBJ2-1; possible D gene TRBD1, 6 bases. V dropped 5 bases and J dropped 10 bases, with 18 bases sitting between them. From germline, CDR1 is LNHDA and CDR2 SQIVND (reference sequence). This CDR3 contains 14 residues.

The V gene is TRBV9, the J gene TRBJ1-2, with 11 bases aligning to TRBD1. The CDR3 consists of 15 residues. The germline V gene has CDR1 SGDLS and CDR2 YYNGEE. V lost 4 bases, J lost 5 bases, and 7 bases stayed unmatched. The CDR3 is CASSIGTGGRYGYTF. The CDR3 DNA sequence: TGTGCCAGCAGCATAGGGACAGGGGGAAGGTATGGCTACACCTTC.

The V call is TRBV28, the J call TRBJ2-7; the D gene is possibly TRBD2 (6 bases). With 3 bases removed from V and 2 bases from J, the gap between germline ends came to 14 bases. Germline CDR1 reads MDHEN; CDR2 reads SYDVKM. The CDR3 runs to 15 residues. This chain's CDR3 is CASSLRFREAYEQYF. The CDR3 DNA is TGTGCCAGCAGTTTGAGGTTCAGGGAGGCCTACGAGCAGTACTTC.

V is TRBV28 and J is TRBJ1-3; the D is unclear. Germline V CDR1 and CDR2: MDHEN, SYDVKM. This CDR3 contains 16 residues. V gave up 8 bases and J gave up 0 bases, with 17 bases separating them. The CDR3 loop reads CASVPGRELSGNTIYF. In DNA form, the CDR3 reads TGTGCCAGCGTCCCCGGGCGGGAACTCTCTGGAAACACCATATATTTT.

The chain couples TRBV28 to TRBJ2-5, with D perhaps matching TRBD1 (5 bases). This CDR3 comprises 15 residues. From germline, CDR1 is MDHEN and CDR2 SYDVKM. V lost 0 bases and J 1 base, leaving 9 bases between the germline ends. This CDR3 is CASSLWDTSQETQYF. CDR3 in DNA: TGTGCCAGCAGTTTATGGGACACATCCCAAGAGACCCAGTACTTC.

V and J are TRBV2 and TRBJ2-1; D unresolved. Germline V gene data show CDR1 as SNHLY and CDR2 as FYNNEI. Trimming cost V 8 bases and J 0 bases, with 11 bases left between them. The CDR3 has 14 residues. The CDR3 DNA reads TGTGCCAGCGCTACCCTAAGCTCCTACAATGAGCAGTTCTTC. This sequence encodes CASATLSSYNEQFF. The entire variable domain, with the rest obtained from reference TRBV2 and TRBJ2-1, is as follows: EPEVTQTPSHQVTQMGQEVILRCVPISNHLYFYWYRQILGQKVEFLVSFYNNEISEKSEIFDDQFSVERPDGSNFTLKIRSTKLEDSAMYFCASATLSSYNEQFFGPGTRLTVL.

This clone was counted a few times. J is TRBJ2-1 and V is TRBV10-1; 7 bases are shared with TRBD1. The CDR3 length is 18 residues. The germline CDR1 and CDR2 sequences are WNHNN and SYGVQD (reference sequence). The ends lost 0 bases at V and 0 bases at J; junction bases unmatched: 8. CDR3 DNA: TGCGCCAGCAGTGAGTCGCAGACAGGGTCTAGCTCCTACAATGAGCAGTTCTTC. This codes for CASSESQTGSSSYNEQFF.

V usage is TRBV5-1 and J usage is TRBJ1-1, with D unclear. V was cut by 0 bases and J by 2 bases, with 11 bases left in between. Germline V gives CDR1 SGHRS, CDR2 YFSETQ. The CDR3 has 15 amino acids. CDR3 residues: CASSLAWVGNTEAFF. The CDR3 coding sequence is TGCGCCAGCAGCTTGGCGTGGGTGGGAAACACTGAAGCTTTCTTT. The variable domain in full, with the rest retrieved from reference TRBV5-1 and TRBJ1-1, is KAGVTQTPRYLIKTRGQQVTLSCSPISGHRSVSWYQQTPGQGLQFLFEYFSETQRNKGNFPGRFSGRQFSNSRSEMNVSTLELGDSALYLCASSLAWVGNTEAFFGQGTRLTVV.

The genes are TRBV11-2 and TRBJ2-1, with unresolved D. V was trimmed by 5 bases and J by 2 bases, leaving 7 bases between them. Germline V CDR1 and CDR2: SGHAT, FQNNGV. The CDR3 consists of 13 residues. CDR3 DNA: TGTGCCAGCAGCCCTGGGGCCTACAATGAGCAGTTCTTC. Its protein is CASSPGAYNEQFF.

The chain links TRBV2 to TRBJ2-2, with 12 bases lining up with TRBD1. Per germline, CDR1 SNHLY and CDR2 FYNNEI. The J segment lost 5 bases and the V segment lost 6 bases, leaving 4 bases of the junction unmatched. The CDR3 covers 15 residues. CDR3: CASRGDRGQTGELFF. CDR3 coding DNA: TGTGCCAGCAGGGGGGACAGGGGGCAAACCGGGGAGCTGTTTTTT.

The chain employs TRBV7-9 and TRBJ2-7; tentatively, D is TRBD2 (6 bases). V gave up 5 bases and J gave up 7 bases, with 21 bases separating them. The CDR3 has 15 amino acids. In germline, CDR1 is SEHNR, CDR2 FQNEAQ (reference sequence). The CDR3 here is CASSQQFGRLGEQYF. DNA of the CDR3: TGTGCCAGCAGCCAGCAGTTCGGCCGACTAGGGGAGCAGTACTTC.

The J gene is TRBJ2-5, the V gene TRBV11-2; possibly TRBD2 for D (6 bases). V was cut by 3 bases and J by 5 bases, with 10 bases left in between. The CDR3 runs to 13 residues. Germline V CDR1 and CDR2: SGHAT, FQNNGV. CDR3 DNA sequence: TGTGCCAGCAGCTTCGGCGGGGCCGAGACCCAGTACTTC. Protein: CASSFGGAETQYF.

This CDR3 is CASSLGPGGTSYEQYF. DNA of the CDR3: TGTGCCAGCAGCTTGGGCCCGGGCGGTACCTCCTACGAGCAGTACTTC. The chain joins TRBV5-4 to TRBJ2-7; D gene uncertain. The V and J ends lost 0 bases and 0 bases respectively, with 13 bases between them. The CDR3 is 16 residues long. The germline gives CDR1 SGHNT, CDR2 YYREEE (reference sequence).

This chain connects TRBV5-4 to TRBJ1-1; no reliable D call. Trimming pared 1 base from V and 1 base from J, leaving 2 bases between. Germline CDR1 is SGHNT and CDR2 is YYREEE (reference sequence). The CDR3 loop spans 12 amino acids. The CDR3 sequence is CASSLQNTEAFF. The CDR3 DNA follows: TGTGCCAGCAGCTTGCAGAACACTGAAGCTTTCTTT.

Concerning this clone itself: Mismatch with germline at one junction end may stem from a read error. CDR3 in amino acids: CAGSPFGGGYNEQFF. DNA for the CDR3: TGTGCCGGCTCACCTTTCGGGGGGGGATACAATGAGCAGTTCTTC. The chain combines TRBV18 with TRBJ2-1; 8 bases agree with TRBD2. This CDR3 comprises 15 residues. The germline CDR1 and CDR2 sequences are KGHSH and LQKENI.